The 24 T cell receptor beta chains below were found in one sample sequenced in a study of cytomegalovirus exposure and HLA in healthy donors. PCR amplification relied on 60 Vbeta primers (plus 13 Jbeta primers). Here immunoSEQ multiplex PCR was the method, and the copy in TCRdb shows in-frame clones only, minus some. The repertoire holds about 89,000 clones, with over 65% as singletons. Input material: PBMCs. The receptors stem from a male donor in good health and CMV-seronegative.

The chain has TRBV30 and TRBJ2-7, with 8 positions matching TRBD1. Germline CDR1 is GTSNPN and CDR2 is SVGIG (reference sequence). With V trimmed by 0 bases and J by 7 bases, 5 bases remained unmatched. CDR3 length: 13 amino acids. CDR3 sequence reads: CAWSVGRGREQYF. CDR3 nucleotides: TGTGCCTGGAGTGTAGGCAGGGGGCGTGAGCAGTACTTC.

The chain employs TRBV18 and TRBJ2-2; D is possibly TRBD2 (5 bases). CDR1 and CDR2 (germline): KGHSH, LQKENI. The CDR3 loop spans 14 amino acids. Trimming cost V 3 bases and J 5 bases, with 10 bases left between them. The CDR3 bases are TGTGCCAGCTCACCCGGGATCCAGACCGGGGAGCTGTTTTTT. Translation gives CASSPGIQTGELFF.

This sequence joins TRBV6-5 and TRBJ1-1, with D perhaps matching TRBD1 (5 bases). V was cut by 2 bases and J by 1 base, with 11 bases left in between. CDR1 and CDR2 from the germline V gene are MNHEY and SVGAGI. This CDR3 region has 15 residues. The CDR3 nucleotides read TGTGCCAGCAGTTACGGAGGGACGGGGAACACTGAAGCTTTCTTT. Translated, it gives CASSYGGTGNTEAFF.

This clone has more than one count but fewer than ten. In nucleotides, the CDR3 is TGTGCCAGCAGTCTCCGGGGCTCTGGAAACACCATATATTTT. It translates to CASSLRGSGNTIYF. The V gene is TRBV2, the J gene TRBJ1-3; D unresolved. V was pared by 5 bases and J by 0 bases, with 8 bases between. Germline assignment: CDR1 SNHLY and CDR2 FYNNEI. The length of the CDR3 is 14 residues.

The rearrangement uses TRBV4-1 and TRBJ2-7, with D possibly TRBD1 on 5 matching bases. The CDR3 totals 15 residues. Germline V gives CDR1 MGHRA, CDR2 YSYEKL. The germline V and J ends were trimmed by 4 bases and 0 bases, with 13 bases remaining between them. In DNA form, the CDR3 reads TGCGCCAGCAGCCGCCAGGGCGGCCTCTCCTACGAGCAGTACTTC. It translates to CASSRQGGLSYEQYF.

This clone appeared a single time. V usage is TRBV7-2 and J usage is TRBJ2-2; D unclear. V gave up 3 bases and J gave up 0 bases, with 11 bases separating them. This CDR3 comprises 16 residues. Germline lookup yields CDR1 SGHTA and CDR2 FQGNSA. CDR3 sequence (DNA): TGTGCCAGCAGCTTTGGCCCCAGGACGAACACCGGGGAGCTGTTTTTT. It yields the protein CASSFGPRTNTGELFF.

The chain combines TRBV14 with TRBJ1-1; no clear D. The CDR3 is 12 amino acids. Germline V gene sequence: CDR1 SGHDN, CDR2 FVKESK. V was shortened by 0 bases and J by 10 bases, with 9 bases between the two germline ends. The CDR3 reads CASSQDRGVAFF. The CDR3 DNA reads TGTGCCAGCAGCCAAGATCGAGGAGTAGCTTTCTTT. The variable domain in full, with the rest retrieved from reference TRBV14 and TRBJ1-1, is EAGVTQFPSHSVIEKGQTVTLRCDPISGHDNLYWYRRVMGKEIKFLLHFVKESKQDESGMPNNRFLAERTGGTYSTLKVQPAELEDSGVYFCASSQDRGVAFFGQGTRLTVV.

The chain combines TRBV5-5 with TRBJ2-2; D possibly corresponds to TRBD1 (6 bases). CDR1 is SGHKS, CDR2 YYEKEE, per germline (reference sequence). V lost 4 bases and J lost 2, with 18 bases in between. CDR3 size: 17 residues. The CDR3 loop reads CASSLIPSGANTGELFF. In DNA form, the CDR3 reads TGTGCCAGCAGCCTAATCCCCTCAGGGGCCAACACCGGGGAGCTGTTTTTT.

This clone was observed a single time. The rearrangement uses TRBV28 and TRBJ1-2, with D perhaps matching TRBD1 (5 bases). Germline-derived CDR1 and CDR2 are MDHEN and SYDVKM. CDR3 length: 14 amino acids. Trimming took 5 bases from V and 7 from J, leaving 17 bases between them. The CDR3 loop reads CASSPPGGIGGYTF. The CDR3 nucleotides read TGTGCCAGCAGTCCGCCCGGGGGGATCGGTGGCTACACCTTC.

V usage is TRBV7-9 and J usage is TRBJ1-4, with 9 bases matching TRBD1. Trimming removed 5 bases from V and 8 bases from J; junction bases left unmatched: 9. The CDR3 covers 15 residues. Germline loops: CDR1 SEHNR, CDR2 FQNEAQ (reference sequence). The CDR3 region is CASSQTGGRKEKLFF. CDR3 DNA: TGTGCCAGCAGCCAAACAGGGGGCCGGAAAGAAAAACTGTTTTTT.

This sequence joins TRBV13 and TRBJ1-3; D is unresolved. Trimming took 1 base from V and 3 from J, leaving 7 bases between them. CDR3 length equals 14 residues. Germline V lookup: CDR1 PRHDT, CDR2 FYEKMQ (reference sequence). CDR3 amino acids: CASSLVGVGNTIYF. Written as DNA, the CDR3 is TGTGCCAGCAGCTTAGTCGGGGTTGGAAACACCATATATTTT.

The J gene is TRBJ2-1, the V gene TRBV4-2; D may be TRBD2 (5 bases). Trimming took off 1 base at V and 6 bases at J, with 10 bases between the two ends. Germline CDR1 reads LGHNA; CDR2 reads YNFKEQ. The CDR3 is 14 amino acids. The CDR3 loop reads CASSQGQAVNEQFF. CDR3 nucleotides: TGTGCCAGCAGCCAAGGCCAAGCGGTCAATGAGCAGTTCTTC.

The V and J genes are TRBV19 and TRBJ2-2, with 8 bases identical to TRBD1. This CDR3 comprises 14 residues. Per the germline V gene, CDR1 is LNHDA and CDR2 is SQIVND (reference sequence). The V gene end was trimmed by 9 bases and the J gene end by 3 bases; junction bases not matched to a gene: 6. CDR3 sequence (DNA): TGTGCCAGCAGGAGGACAGGGTACACCGGGGAGCTGTTTTTT. Amino acid sequence: CASRRTGYTGELFF.

This chain joins TRBV5-1 and TRBJ2-5; no clear D. Trimming removed 0 bases at V and 4 bases at J, with 7 bases between. Germline loops: CDR1 SGHRS, CDR2 YFSETQ. The CDR3 length is 13 residues. The CDR3: CASSLGLRETQYF. In DNA, the CDR3 is TGCGCCAGCAGCTTGGGACTTAGAGAGACCCAGTACTTC.

This chain joins TRBV6-5 and TRBJ1-2; D call uncertain. Trimming removed 0 bases from V and 4 bases from J, with 12 bases in between. In germline, CDR1 is MNHEY, CDR2 SVGAGI. The CDR3 contains 15 residues. The CDR3 sequence is CASSYSRGQTYGYTF. CDR3 bases: TGTGCCAGCAGTTACTCGCGGGGTCAGACCTATGGCTACACCTTC.

The rearrangement links TRBV5-1 to TRBJ1-2, with 8 bases matching TRBD1. The CDR3 covers 15 residues. The V segment lost 1 base and the J segment 3 bases; nucleotides outside the gene matches: 5. The germline CDR1 and CDR2 sequences are SGHRS and YFSETQ. CDR3 loop: CASSLIQGQDYGYTF. DNA for the CDR3: TGCGCCAGCAGCTTGATCCAGGGACAGGACTATGGCTACACCTTC.

A few counts support this clone. The V call is TRBV4-2, the J call TRBJ2-7; no firm D call. Germline CDR1 is LGHNA and CDR2 is YNFKEQ. V was shortened by 0 bases and J by 6 bases, with 9 bases between the two germline ends. This CDR3 spans 13 amino acids. The CDR3 bases are TGTGCCAGCAGCCAAGATGCAGTGCTCGAGCAGTACTTC. Translated: CASSQDAVLEQYF.

The J gene is TRBJ2-1, the V gene TRBV7-6; D is ambiguous. The CDR3 is 16 amino acids. Trimming shortened V by 1 base and J by 0 bases, and 10 bases separated the two germline ends. In germline, CDR1 is SGHVS, CDR2 FNYEAQ. DNA for the CDR3: TGTGCCAGCAGCTTAGAACTACCCAGCTCCTACAATGAGCAGTTCTTC. Its translation: CASSLELPSSYNEQFF.

The chain combines TRBV5-1 with TRBJ2-2; 8 nucleotides agree with TRBD2. The germline CDR1 and CDR2 sequences are SGHRS and YFSETQ. V shed 4 bases, J shed 1 base, and the junction held 9 bases outside the gene matches. The CDR3 has 17 residues. CDR3 coding DNA: TGCGCCAGCAGCCCCGGGGTAGCGGGGATGAACACCGGGGAGCTGTTTTTT. Encoded protein: CASSPGVAGMNTGELFF.

V gene TRBV28 combines with J gene TRBJ1-2; no clear D. The germline V and J ends were trimmed by 5 bases and 4 bases, with 17 bases remaining between them. The length of the CDR3 is 15 residues. Germline CDR1 and CDR2: MDHEN and SYDVKM. CDR3 bases: TGTGCCAGCAGTCCCTTGATCCCCCGAGGCTATGGCTACACCTTC. Amino acid sequence: CASSPLIPRGYGYTF.

This chain links TRBV2 with TRBJ2-2; 9 bases line up with TRBD2. Germline V CDR1 and CDR2: SNHLY, FYNNEI. The CDR3 runs 15 residues. Trimming cost V 5 bases and J 4 bases; bases outside gene matches: 5. The DNA of the CDR3 is TGTGCCAGCAGTCGGACTAGCGAGGGCACCGGGGAGCTGTTTTTT. Amino acid sequence: CASSRTSEGTGELFF.

The chain employs TRBV7-3 and TRBJ1-2; TRBD1 matches at 10 bases. Germline trimming cut 2 bases from V and 7 bases from J; bases unmatched to any gene: 7. This CDR3 has 15 residues. The germline V gene has CDR1 SGHTA and CDR2 FQGTGA. As DNA, the CDR3 is TGTGCCAGCAGCTTACCTAACCGGGACAGGGGTGGCTACACCTTC. Translated: CASSLPNRDRGGYTF.

The chain employs TRBV29-1 and TRBJ1-2, with 9 bases that match TRBD1. The CDR3 is 11 residues long. Germline CDR1 and CDR2: SQVTM and ANQGSEA. The V segment lost 7 bases and the J segment 8 bases; nucleotides outside the gene matches: 5. For the CDR3, the DNA is TGCAGCGCCCTAGGACAGGGGGGCTACACCTTC. It codes for CSALGQGGYTF.

The chain employs TRBV6-1 and TRBJ1-5; D not certain. The CDR3 has 13 amino acids. Germline values: CDR1 MNHNS, CDR2 SASEGT. Trimming removed 4 bases from V and 1 base from J, with 5 bases in between. The CDR3 coding sequence is TGTGCCAGCAGTGTTCAAAGCAATCAGCCCCAGCATTTT. Its translation is CASSVQSNQPQHF.